This T cell receptor beta chain is drawn from a study of response to subunit inactivated influenza vaccine. Findings and caveats of the study: Every seasonal influenza vaccination brings in few new T cells, the authors suggested.

V was pared by 6 bases and J by 7 bases, with 5 bases of the junction left unmatched. The CDR3 consists of 12 residues. Germline lookup yields CDR1 LNHDA and CDR2 SQIVND (reference sequence). In TCRdb, the RT-PCR reads were re-called with MiXCR into one record per CDR3 protein. The top ten clones hold roughly 10% of a sample with just over 300,000 distinct CDR3 sequences, about a fifth of them seen once. Points on this clonotype: Its specificity is not known.

The rearrangement joins TRBV19 to TRBJ2-7, with TRBD1 identical over 8 bases. The source was PBMCs from blood, collected about 20 months after vaccination. The sequence came from a man aged 50 to 69 who received an inactivated influenza vaccine. The CDR3 nucleotides are TGTGCCAGTAGGGGGGACAGGCTGGAGCAGTACTTC. Its protein product is CASRGDRLEQYF.